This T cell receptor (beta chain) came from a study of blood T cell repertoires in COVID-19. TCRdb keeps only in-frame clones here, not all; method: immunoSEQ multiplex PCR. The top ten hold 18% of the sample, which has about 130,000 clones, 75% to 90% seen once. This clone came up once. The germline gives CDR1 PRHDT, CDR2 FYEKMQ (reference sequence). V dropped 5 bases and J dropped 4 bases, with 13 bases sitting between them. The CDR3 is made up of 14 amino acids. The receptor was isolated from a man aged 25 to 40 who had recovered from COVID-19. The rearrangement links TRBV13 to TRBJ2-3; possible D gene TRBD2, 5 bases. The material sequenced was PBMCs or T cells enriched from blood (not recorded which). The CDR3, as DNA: TGTGCCAGCAGCCAACCGGGAAGCGCAGATACGCAGTATTTT. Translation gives CASSQPGSADTQYF. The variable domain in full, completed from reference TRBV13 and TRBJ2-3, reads AAGVIQSPRHLIKEKRETATLKCYPIPRHDTVYWYQQGPGQDPQFLISFYEKMQSDKGSIPDRFSAQQFSDYHSELNMSSLELGDSALYFCASSQPGSADTQYFGPGTRLTVL.